The clone carrying this T cell receptor (beta chain) occurred a few times. Antigen: not known. This entry is derived from a study of CD8 T cells in ankylosing spondylitis. Study-wide results and caveats: Earlier literature documents some of the motif variants in reactive arthritis synovial fluid and blood. Reportedly, matched ankylosing spondylitis synovial fluid was significantly enriched for disease-linked clones. There was a TCR beta motif, made of several highly homologous variants, that appeared characteristic of ankylosing spondylitis blood. Within peripheral blood, clones linked to disease were CD8+ and relatively rare.

Quantitative 5'-RACE was performed with molecular barcodes, and it yielded the TCR beta libraries. TCRdb re-called the 5' RACE reads with MiXCR, one entry per CDR3 protein. Among some 840,000 distinct CDR3 sequences listed, approximately 12% were seen once. The CDR3 runs to 14 residues. V gave up 6 bases and J gave up 9 bases, with 15 bases separating them. Germline assignment: CDR1 MNHNS and CDR2 SASEGT. The V call is TRBV6-1, the J call TRBJ1-6, with a weak D call TRBD1 (6 bases). Sample: blood, either unsorted or a sorted T cell fraction (not recorded which). This TCR was sampled from a male donor with ankylosing spondylitis. The CDR3 DNA reads as TGTGCCAGCAGACCACAGGGAGGCGGTTCACCCCTCCACTTT. The encoded protein is CASRPQGGGSPLHF.